This TCR beta chain was retrieved from a study of radiation and T cells in renal cell carcinoma. Study-level information: Nephrectomy followed 15 Gy stereotactic body radiation by 4 weeks. Whole-study findings and limits: In blood, top tumor clones expanded by 2 weeks, shrinking by 4.

Assay used: immunoSEQ multiplex PCR; TCRdb lists only in-frame clones, some missing. The sample shows 65,000 to 80,000 clones, about 86% of them seen only once. On this clone itself: Its antigen is unknown.

Time point defined: blood 2 weeks post-SBRT. The sample's treatment: 15 Gy SBRT to primary tumor, nephrectomy 4 weeks later. This renal cell carcinoma was of the clear cell type. Trimming removed 0 bases from V and 7 bases from J, with 7 bases in between. From germline, CDR1 is SGHDN and CDR2 FVKESK. The length of the CDR3 is 14 residues. The source material was blood, sampled from a patient whose treatment included radiotherapy and nephrectomy. The chain couples TRBV14 to TRBJ1-6; D is ambiguous. The receptor's source is a woman aged 45-65 years with renal cell carcinoma. The CDR3: CASSQELSNSPLHF. Here the CDR3 DNA reads TGTGCCAGCAGCCAAGAGTTGAGCAATTCACCCCTCCACTTT.